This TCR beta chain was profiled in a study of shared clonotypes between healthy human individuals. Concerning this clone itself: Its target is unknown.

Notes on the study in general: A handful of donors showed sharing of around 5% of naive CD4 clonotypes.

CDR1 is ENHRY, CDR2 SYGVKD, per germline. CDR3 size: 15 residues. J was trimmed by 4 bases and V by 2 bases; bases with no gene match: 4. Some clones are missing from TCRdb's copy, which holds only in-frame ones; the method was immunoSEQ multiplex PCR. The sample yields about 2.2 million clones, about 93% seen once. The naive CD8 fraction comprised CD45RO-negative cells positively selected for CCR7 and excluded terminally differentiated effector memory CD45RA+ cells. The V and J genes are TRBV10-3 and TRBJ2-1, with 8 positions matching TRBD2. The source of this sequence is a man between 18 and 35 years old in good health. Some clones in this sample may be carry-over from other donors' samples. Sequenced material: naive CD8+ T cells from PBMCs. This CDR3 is CAISEGLAEYNEQFF. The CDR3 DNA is TGTGCCATCAGTGAGGGACTAGCCGAATACAATGAGCAGTTCTTC.